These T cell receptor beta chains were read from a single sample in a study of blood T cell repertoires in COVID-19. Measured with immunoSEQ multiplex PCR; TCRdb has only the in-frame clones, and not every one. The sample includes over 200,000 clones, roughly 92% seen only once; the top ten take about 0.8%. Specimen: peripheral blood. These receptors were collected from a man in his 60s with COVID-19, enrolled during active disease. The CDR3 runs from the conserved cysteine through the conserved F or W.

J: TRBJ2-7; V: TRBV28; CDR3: CASSRPKLSGNEQYF
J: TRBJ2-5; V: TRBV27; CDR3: CASSFLSRRETQYF
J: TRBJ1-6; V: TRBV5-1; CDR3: CASSYDRVNSPLHF
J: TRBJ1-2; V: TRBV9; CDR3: CASSPTGQATPGYTF
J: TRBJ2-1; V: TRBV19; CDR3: CASRARGTSYNEQFF
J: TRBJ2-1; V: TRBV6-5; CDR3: CASRLAGNPGDEQFF
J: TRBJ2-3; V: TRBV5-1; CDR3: CASSLGLAGGISTDTQYF
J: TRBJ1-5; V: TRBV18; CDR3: CASSPRVQGGDQPQHF
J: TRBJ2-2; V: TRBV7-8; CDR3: CASSLRKTSGANTGELFF
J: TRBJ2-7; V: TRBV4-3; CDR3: CASSQDHGTGHEQYF
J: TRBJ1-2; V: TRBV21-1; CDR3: CASSFRQELNYGYTF
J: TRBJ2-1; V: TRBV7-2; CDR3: CASSLKGGSSVTYNEQFF
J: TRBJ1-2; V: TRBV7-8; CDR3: CASSFGEEGYTF
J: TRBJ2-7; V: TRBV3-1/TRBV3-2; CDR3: CASSYSGSYEQYF
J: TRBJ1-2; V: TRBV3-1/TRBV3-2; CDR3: CASSQGPTSGGYTF
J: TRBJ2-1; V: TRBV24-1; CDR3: CATSPGTSGRALDNEQFF
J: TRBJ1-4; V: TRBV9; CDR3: CASSPHSATNEKLFF
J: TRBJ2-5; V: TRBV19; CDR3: CASSPDRTQETQYF
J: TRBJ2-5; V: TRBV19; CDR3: CASSIMGRETQYF
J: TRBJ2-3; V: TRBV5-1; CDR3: CASMAASTDTQYF
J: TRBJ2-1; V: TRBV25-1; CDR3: CASTTAGVGNEQFF
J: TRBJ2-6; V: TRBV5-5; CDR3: CASSIAGTGASSGANVLTF
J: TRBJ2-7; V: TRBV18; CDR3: CASSPLGQVGEQYF